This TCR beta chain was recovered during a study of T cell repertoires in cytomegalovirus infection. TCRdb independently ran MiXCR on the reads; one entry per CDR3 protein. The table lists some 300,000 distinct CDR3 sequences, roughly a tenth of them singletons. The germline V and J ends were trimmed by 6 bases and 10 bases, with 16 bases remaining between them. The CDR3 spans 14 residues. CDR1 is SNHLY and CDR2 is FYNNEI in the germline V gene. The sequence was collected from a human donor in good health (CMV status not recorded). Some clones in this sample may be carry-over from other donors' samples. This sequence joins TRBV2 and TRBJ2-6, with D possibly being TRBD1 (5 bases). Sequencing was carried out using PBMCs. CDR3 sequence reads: CASSLLGHPNVLTF. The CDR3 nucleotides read TGTGCCAGCAGCCTCCTAGGACACCCAAACGTCCTGACTTTC. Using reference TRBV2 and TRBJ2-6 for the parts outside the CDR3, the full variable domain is EPEVTQTPSHQVTQMGQEVILRCVPISNHLYFYWYRQILGQKVEFLVSFYNNEISEKSEIFDDQFSVERPDGSNFTLKIRSTKLEDSAMYFCASSLLGHPNVLTFGAGSRLTVL.